This T cell receptor (beta chain) was profiled in a study of T-cell reconstitution after alpha-beta-depleted transplantation in children. J was trimmed by 4 bases and V by 7 bases; bases with no gene match: 10. Germline CDR1 LGHNA, CDR2 YSLEER. The CDR3 covers 15 residues. Unique molecular identifiers were incorporated when the TCRbeta library was constructed. TCRdb recomputed calls from the PCR reads with MiXCR, one row per CDR3 protein. The table records 350,000 to 450,000 distinct CDR3 sequences, 13% of them present only once. The chain combines TRBV4-3 with TRBJ2-5; 9 bases agree with TRBD1. The sample in question was PBMCs, obtained from the stem cell graft. This clonotype was sampled from a human donor who donated a stem cell graft to a child with Fanconi anemia. DNA for the CDR3: TGCGCCAGCACCCCAGAACTGACAGGGGGAGAGACCCAGTACTTC. Protein: CASTPELTGGETQYF.